Listed below are T cell receptor beta chains from one sample, sequenced in a study of OX40 agonist ivuxolimab in advanced cancers. Profiling relied on immunoSEQ multiplex PCR, and the TCRdb table lists in-frame clones only, not all of them. The table shows 50,000 to 80,000 clones, with more than 75% occurring only once. Sequencing was performed on CD4+ or CD8+ T cells sorted from blood, taken in a trial of the OX40 agonist ivuxolimab. The receptors stem from an adult with an advanced solid tumor such as melanoma, head and neck, liver or kidney cancer. Both conserved end residues are part of each CDR3. The D gene is left open where the match is weak. Some rows have no size entry. The others give once, few or many, or a class for an expanded clone.

TRBJ1-2,TRBD1,NA,TRBV30,CAWRAGGRADGYTF,TGTGCCTGGAGGGCAGGGGGCAGGGCAGATGGCTACACCTTC
TRBJ1-3,NA,NA,TRBV5-1,CASSLAGEDSGTIYF,TGCGCCAGCAGCTTGGCCGGGGAAGACTCGGGCACCATATATTTT
TRBJ2-5,TRBD1,NA,TRBV11-2,CASSLGGTVQETQYF,TGTGCCAGCAGCTTAGGGGGGACAGTCCAAGAGACCCAGTACTTC
TRBJ2-7,TRBD1,NA,TRBV27,CASSTRAGQGYEQYF,TGTGCCAGCAGTACCCGGGCCGGACAGGGGTACGAGCAGTACTTC
TRBJ1-1,TRBD1,NA,TRBV5-5,CASSLEGQVTEAFF,TGTGCCAGCAGCTTGGAGGGACAGGTCACTGAAGCTTTCTTT
TRBJ1-2,NA,NA,TRBV5-1,CASRSASGDHGYTF,TGCGCCAGCAGAAGTGCCTCAGGGGATCACGGCTACACCTTC
TRBJ2-7,NA,NA,TRBV7-2,CASSLVALAEQYF,TGTGCCAGCAGCTTAGTTGCGTTGGCCGAGCAGTACTTC
TRBJ1-5,NA,once,TRBV6-1,CASSEAPYGNQPQHF,TGTGCCAGCAGTGAAGCCCCGTACGGGAATCAGCCCCAGCATTTT
TRBJ1-1,NA,NA,TRBV5-1,CASSPWGTVNTEAFF,TGCGCCAGCAGCCCCTGGGGGACGGTGAACACTGAAGCTTTCTTT
TRBJ2-3,NA,few,TRBV15,CATSRDVTDTQYF,TGTGCCACCAGCAGAGATGTCACAGATACGCAGTATTTT
TRBJ1-3,NA,NA,TRBV21-1,CASSNLLKDEVSGNTIYF,TGTGCCAGCAGCAATTTACTTAAAGACGAGGTCTCTGGAAACACCATATATTTT
TRBJ1-4,TRBD1,NA,TRBV10-3,CAISETGGDEKLFF,TGTGCCATCAGTGAAACAGGGGGCGACGAAAAACTGTTTTTT
TRBJ1-1,NA,NA,TRBV7-3,CASSLLGGSTEAFF,TGTGCCAGCAGCTTATTAGGAGGGAGTACTGAAGCTTTCTTT
TRBJ2-6,TRBD1,few,TRBV6-1,CASIPQGRGANVLTF,TGTGCCAGCATTCCACAGGGGCGCGGGGCCAACGTCCTGACTTTC
TRBJ2-7,TRBD2,NA,TRBV4-2,CASSPQALAELYEQYF,TGTGCCAGCAGCCCCCAGGCCCTAGCGGAGCTCTACGAGCAGTACTTC
TRBJ1-1,NA,NA,TRBV15,CATSRDRTVGEAFF,TGTGCCACCAGCAGAGACCGGACAGTAGGTGAAGCTTTCTTT
TRBJ2-1,TRBD2,NA,TRBV7-9,CASSSSGTTRYNEQFF,TGTGCCAGCAGCTCATCCGGGACTACAAGGTACAATGAGCAGTTCTTC
TRBJ2-5,TRBD2,NA,TRBV7-2,CASSLSFGRARETQYF,TGTGCCAGCAGCTTAAGTTTTGGGAGGGCCAGAGAGACCCAGTACTTC
TRBJ2-1,NA,NA,TRBV21-1,CASSKVGWGTASYNEQFF,NA
TRBJ2-2,NA,NA,TRBV7-7,CASSLLAGSGELFF,TGTGCTAGCAGCTTATTGGCGGGGAGCGGGGAGCTGTTTTTT
TRBJ2-7,NA,NA,TRBV30,CAWSVSGSYEQYF,TGTGCCTGGAGTGTAAGTGGATCCTACGAGCAGTACTTC
TRBJ2-2,NA,NA,TRBV28,CASGVNTGELFF,TGTGCCAGCGGGGTGAACACCGGGGAGCTGTTTTTT
TRBJ1-1,NA,NA,TRBV5-1,CASSLGLGTANTEAFF,TGCGCCAGCAGCTTGGGTCTCGGGACGGCGAACACTGAAGCTTTCTTT
TRBJ2-3,NA,NA,TRBV27,CASSKDQPYSTDTQYF,TGTGCCAGCAGCAAGGACCAGCCCTATAGCACAGATACGCAGTATTTT
TRBJ1-1,NA,NA,TRBV7-9,CASSPQGWYAFF,TGTGCCAGCAGTCCACAGGGCTGGTATGCTTTCTTT
TRBJ2-6,NA,NA,TRBV25-1,CASSDRDDYSGANVLTF,TGTGCCAGCAGTGACCGGGACGACTACTCTGGGGCCAACGTCCTGACTTTC
TRBJ1-2,TRBD1,NA,TRBV30,CAWFRQGLSYTF,TGTGCCTGGTTCAGACAGGGATTGAGCTACACCTTC
TRBJ2-3,NA,NA,TRBV7-6,CASSLARTRPATDTQYF,TGTGCCAGCAGCTTAGCCCGGACAAGGCCGGCGACAGATACGCAGTATTTT
TRBJ2-7,NA,NA,TRBV12-2,CASRLGSSGRARYEQYF,TGTGCAAGTCGCTTAGGATCTAGCGGGAGGGCCCGCTACGAGCAGTACTTC
TRBJ2-7,NA,NA,TRBV16,CASSQEDSNYEQYF,TGTGCCAGCAGCCAAGAGGACAGCAACTACGAGCAGTACTTC
TRBJ2-7,TRBD2,NA,TRBV5-4,CASSTRDYSYEQYF,TGTGCCAGCAGCACCCGGGACTACTCCTACGAGCAGTACTTC
TRBJ1-5,NA,NA,TRBV5-4,CASSSGRSEPQHF,TGTGCCAGCAGCTCAGGCAGGTCGGAGCCCCAGCATTTT
TRBJ2-3,NA,NA,TRBV29-1,CSAGTLRTNTQYF,TGCAGCGCTGGGACCCTGCGAACCAATACGCAGTATTTT
TRBJ2-7,NA,few,TRBV7-2,CASSWPEGLEQYF,TGTGCCAGCAGCTGGCCGGAGGGGCTCGAGCAGTACTTC
TRBJ1-2,TRBD1,NA,TRBV5-4,CASSLAPTGADGGGYTF,TGTGCCAGCAGCTTGGCCCCGACAGGGGCGGACGGTGGTGGCTACACCTTC
TRBJ1-6,TRBD1,few,TRBV28,CASIMGGRGLVGSPLHF,TGTGCCAGCATCATGGGGGGCAGGGGGCTAGTCGGATCACCCCTCCACTTT
TRBJ2-2,TRBD2,once,TRBV28,CASSLSGRDTGELFF,TGTGCCAGCAGTTTATCTGGGAGGGACACCGGGGAGCTGTTTTTT
TRBJ1-1,NA,NA,TRBV7-2,CASSLDTGQAFF,TGTGCCAGCAGCTTAGATACAGGGCAGGCTTTCTTT
TRBJ1-4,NA,NA,TRBV30,CAWTSSGGAGEKLFF,TGTGCCTGGACATCATCTGGGGGGGCCGGAGAAAAACTGTTTTTT